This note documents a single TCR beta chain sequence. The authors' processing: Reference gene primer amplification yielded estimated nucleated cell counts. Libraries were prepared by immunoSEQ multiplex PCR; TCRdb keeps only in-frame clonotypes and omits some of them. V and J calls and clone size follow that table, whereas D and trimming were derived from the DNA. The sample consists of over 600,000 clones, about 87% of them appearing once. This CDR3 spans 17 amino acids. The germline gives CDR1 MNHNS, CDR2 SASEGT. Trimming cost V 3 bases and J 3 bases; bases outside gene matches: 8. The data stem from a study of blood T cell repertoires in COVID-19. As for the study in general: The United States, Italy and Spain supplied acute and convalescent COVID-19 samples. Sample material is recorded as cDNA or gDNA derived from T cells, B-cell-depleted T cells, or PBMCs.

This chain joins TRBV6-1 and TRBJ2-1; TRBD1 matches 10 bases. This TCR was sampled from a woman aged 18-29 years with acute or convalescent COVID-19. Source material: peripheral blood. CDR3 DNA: TGTGCCAGCAGTGAGACAGGGGGCGCGTCCTTCTACAATGAGCAGTTCTTC. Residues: CASSETGGASFYNEQFF.